What follows describes a single T cell receptor (beta chain). Its antigen is not yet known. Base qualities are not recorded, but no much larger clone differs from it by a single base. In total, 630 or so healthy bone marrow donors made up the cohort. Cohort members were all nominally healthy when sampled, although unrecorded immune exposures were likely present. The donor tested CMV seropositive, placing the donor among the 250 to 350 seropositive members of the cohort. A peripheral blood sample was collected from each donor, and TCR beta sequencing was performed on peripheral blood mononuclear cells. The Qiagen DNeasy Blood Extraction Kit was used to extract genomic DNA from the blood cell samples. The method behind the library was the immunoSEQ multiplex PCR assay. The multiplex PCR relied on a mix of 60 forward primers for TCR Vbeta segments and 13 reverse primers for TCR Jbeta segments. The CDR3 region of rearranged TCR beta genes was amplified from genomic DNA by a multiplex PCR assay. The Illumina HiSeq System was used to sequence the amplified TCR beta libraries as 87-base-pair reads. The original pipeline was this. In a later analysis, 80 million or so unique TCR beta chains were counted across the 650 to 750 repertoires, and roughly 11 million of these chains were shared by at least two donors. To remove PCR and sequencing errors, raw reads were error-corrected and collapsed into unique sequences using a nearest-neighbor algorithm that merged closely related sequences. To assign V, D and J gene segments, CDR3 sequences were aligned to IMGT reference sequences. For a sequence to be retained, a match of at least six nucleotides to both a V gene segment and a J gene segment was required. Rearrangements were classified as productive when the CDR3 lacked stop codons and remained in frame with V and J, and all other rearrangements were classified as non-productive. CDR3 was defined according to IMGT convention as the region running from the second conserved V-encoded cysteine to the conserved J-encoded phenylalanine. The earlier analysis of roughly 590 of the donors excluded sequences that lacked an unambiguous match to a single V gene segment. An earlier analysis of fewer than 750 of the donors called V segments functional above 56.7% productive rearrangements and segregating when the between-donor standard deviation exceeded 5%. A statistical classification framework was built to diagnose cytomegalovirus status from the catalog of TCR beta chain sequences. V and J gene assignment, in a later analysis, came from comparing TCR nucleotide sequences with IMGT/GENE-DB human TR gene sequences. In a later analysis, CDR3 sequences and most-parsimonious VDJ recombination scenarios were assigned using the TCRdist pipeline. In a later analysis, each TCR beta chain was defined by its CDR3 amino acid sequence together with its V-gene family, and reads without a unique V-gene family were excluded. A later analysis removed several hundred highly shared, low-generation-probability nucleotide sequences to deal with suspected cross-contamination and a sequencing artifact. In a later analysis, a clonal expansion index was calculated for each public chain from normalized within-repertoire ranks of inferred template counts. Generation probabilities in a later analysis came from a VDJ recombination model fitted to out-of-frame rearrangements, and those results were checked against IGoR. In a later analysis, hypergeometric tests were used to score TCR-TCR, TCR-HLA and TCR-CMV co-occurrence, with a repertoire-size bias correction applied to TCR pairs. False discovery rates were estimated in a later analysis by permuting HLA or CMV assignments 20 times. A later analysis grouped co-occurring TCRs with DBSCAN, adding TCRdist sequence similarity when clustering within HLA-allele-positive subsets. Co-occurrence clustering excluded repertoires with fewer than 30,000 or more than 120,000 public chains, plus five with anomalous nucleotide sharing. TCRdb took this table from immuneACCESS and kept in-frame rearrangements with V and J called. Such tables lack part of the clones; where checked against another copy, unresolved V genes explain under half of the gap, and the rest is unexplained. The V and J calls and the clone size are those of that table, but D and trimming were determined from the DNA. For this sample there are 90,000 to 120,000 clones; about 80% appear just once. The top ten clonotypes cover about 5.7% of the sample.

Sequences SGHDT (CDR1) and YYEEEE (CDR2) are obtained from the germline V gene. There are 14 amino acids in the CDR3, from cysteine to phenylalanine inclusive. Just CDR3 DNA is preserved here, 42 bases in frame from base 1. Cut back by 2 bases and 5 bases, the V and J ends lie 8 bases apart. The sample originates from a study of cytomegalovirus exposure and HLA in healthy donors (dated by TCRdb to the late 2010s). Background on the whole study: An earlier analysis of roughly 500 of the donors reported about 280 Gb of sequence data and roughly 120 million unique TCR beta sequences obtained from 150 million to 200 million T cells. An early release covering 500 to 750 HLA-typed donors comprised approximately 290 gigabases of sequencing data and tens of millions of unique TCR sequences. Of the roughly 390 genotyped donors, about 80% fell in the genetic ancestry cluster associated with self-reported Caucasian donors. The study aimed to test whether cataloging public T cell receptors could reveal signatures of past pathogen exposure. The T cell repertoires of 666 subjects were profiled by immunosequencing and related to cytomegalovirus serostatus. A separate validation cohort of over 95 different subjects was used in addition to the roughly 700-subject first cohort. To predict cytomegalovirus infection status, the study combined high-throughput TCR immunosequencing, statistical association of individual TCRs with disease status, and machine learning. A later analysis re-examined previously published TCR beta repertoires from just over 650 donors and added high-resolution HLA genotyping to investigate patterns of TCR occurrence. Rather than using new phenotypic data, the later analysis identified candidate immune exposures from TCR beta sequences and from how often those sequences occurred across donors. An earlier analysis of approximately 580 of the donors used high-throughput TCR beta sequencing to judge whether each TCR beta V gene segment behaved as functional or pseudogenic. Donor age, sex, ethnicity and CMV serostatus were collected together with the repertoire data. A later genetic analysis took genome-wide SNP genotypes for about 55% of the roughly 700 donors and used that subset as a discovery cohort. Every discovery cohort repertoire had been produced on one sequencing platform. HLA typing included class I and class II loci at four-digit resolution. Typing coverage varied by locus: roughly 629-640 donors for A, B, C, DRB1 and DQB1; approximately 500 for DQA1; over 600 for DPA1; roughly 450 for DPB1. Because of strong linkage in the cohort, a few DR-DQ haplotypes were treated as single units for association and clustering. Among about 370 genotyped donors of the cohort, an average of roughly 230,000 unique TCR beta nucleotide sequences was sequenced per donor, of which 15% to 20% were non-productive. Here is what the overall study found, with its caveats: The sequencing pipeline was judged likely to have produced a cluster of highly shared sequence variants as a technical artifact. A later analysis found that HLA-associated TCR beta chains were more clonally expanded and had lower generation probabilities than equally common non-associated chains. HLA typing was unavailable for some donors at each locus, so association tests used only the typed subset. Only TCR beta chains were sequenced in this cohort, and the absence of alpha or paired-chain data limited detectable features. The authors suggested that the approach could potentially be generalized to other disease states and immunological phenotypes. Assigning TCR associations to individual alleles was difficult when HLA alleles, especially DR and DQ, strongly co-occurred. The presence/absence analyses assumed that sequencing depth was roughly uniform across donors, and that assumption may not be true. The study listed 150 to 200 TCR beta chains as associated with cytomegalovirus. An earlier analysis of around 600 of the donors showed that most TCR beta V segments appeared in productive rearrangements either about 87% or about 30% of the time, which broadly matched IMGT annotations. Immune exposure information for the cohort was limited to CMV serostatus. Because the 87-base-pair reads could not distinguish some IMGT-functional V segments, including TRBV6-2 and TRBV6-3, those segments were excluded. At a false discovery rate of 0.05, a later analysis linked around 17,000 TCR beta sequences to specific HLA alleles. According to a later analysis, parvovirus B19, influenza, CMV and Epstein-Barr virus appeared linked to several top co-occurrence clusters. In a later analysis, TCR association rates were found to vary across HLA loci, with the most associated TCRs seen for DRB1 alleles and the fewest for HLA-C alleles. A few of the identified cytomegalovirus-associated TCR beta chains were confirmed in vitro to be specific for cytomegalovirus antigens. A further reported finding was that TCR beta sequences accurately predicted the HLA-A and HLA-B alleles for most subjects in the first cohort. Most CMV-associated TCR beta chains appeared to be HLA-restricted in a later analysis, and the HLA associations seemed to be driven largely by CMV exposure. In a later genetic analysis, fewer N-insertions in productive TCRs were reported among donors in an Asian-associated ancestry cluster than the roughly 700-donor mean. The classifier was reported to diagnose cytomegalovirus status with high specificity and sensitivity in both the original and validation cohorts. Linkage disequilibrium might explain the correlated functional status among segregating V segments, but an unknown experimental factor could not be excluded. Most TCR sequences were seen in very few donors, while some public TCRs were found in many individuals. The earlier analysis of approximately 560 of the donors excluded some 15 rarely observed V segments, including chromosome 9 orphons, because counts were too low. A later genetic analysis associated a missense DCLRE1C variant with V-gene and J-gene trimming of TCR beta chains, and an independent cohort replicated the association.

Source material: PBMCs. Recombination connected TRBV5-6 to TRBJ1-6, with no confidently assigned D gene. This clonotype originated in a woman under 30 in good health and CMV-seropositive. The nucleotide sequence is given as TGTGCCAGCAGCTTCCAGGTTCATAATTCACCCCTCCACTTT. Its product reads: CASSFQVHNSPLHF. This CDR3, with the reference TRBV5-6 and TRBJ1-6 proteins standing in past its ends, gives the full variable domain DAGVTQSPTHLIKTRGQQVTLRCSPKSGHDTVSWYQQALGQGPQFIFQYYEEEERQRGNFPDRFSGHQFPNYSSELNVNALLLGDSALYLCASSFQVHNSPLHFGNGTRLTVT.